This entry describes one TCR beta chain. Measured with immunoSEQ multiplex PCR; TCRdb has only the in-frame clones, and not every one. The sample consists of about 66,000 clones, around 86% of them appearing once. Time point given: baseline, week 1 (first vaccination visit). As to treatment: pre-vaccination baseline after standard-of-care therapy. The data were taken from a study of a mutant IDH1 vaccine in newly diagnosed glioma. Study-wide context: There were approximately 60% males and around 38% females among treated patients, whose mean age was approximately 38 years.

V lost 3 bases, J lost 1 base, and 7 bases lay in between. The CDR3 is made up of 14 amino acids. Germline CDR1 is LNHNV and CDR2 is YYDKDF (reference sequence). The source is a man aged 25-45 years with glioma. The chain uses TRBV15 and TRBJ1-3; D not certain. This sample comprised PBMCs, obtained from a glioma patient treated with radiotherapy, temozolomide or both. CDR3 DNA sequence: TGTGCCACCAGCAGGAAAGGGTCTGGAAACACCATATATTTT. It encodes CATSRKGSGNTIYF.